This passage covers 31 T cell receptor beta chains from one sample sequenced in a study of T-cell memory formation after mild COVID-19. MiXCR, run by TCRdb on the 5' RACE reads, gives a single entry per CDR3 protein. The profile shows 550,000 to 600,000 distinct CDR3 sequences, approximately 15% of them singletons. The sample consisted of PBMCs or a T cell subset sorted from them (not recorded which). These receptors all come from an adult woman who had mild COVID-19 (a few samples of this study predate the infection). Cell type and time point are not known.

The table lists this clonotype with many counts. The chain uses TRBV12-3 or TRBV12-4 and TRBJ1-5; D is perhaps TRBD1 (5 bases). CDR3 length: 15 amino acids. Trimming took off 1 base at V and 0 bases at J, with 7 bases between the two ends. The CDR3 here is CASSLEGVSNQPQHF. The CDR3 DNA follows: TGTGCCAGCAGTTTAGAAGGGGTTAGCAATCAGCCCCAGCATTTT.

This clonotype was counted between two and nine times. The chain is built from TRBV18 and TRBJ2-5; 8 bases line up with TRBD2. The junction had 5 bases not matched to a gene; V was cut back by 7 bases and J by 4 bases. Per the germline V gene, CDR1 is KGHSH and CDR2 is LQKENI. The CDR3 contains 13 residues. CDR3 coding DNA: TGTGCCAGCTTCAGCGGGGGTAGAGAGACCCAGTACTTC. Encoded protein: CASFSGGRETQYF.

This clonotype showed up just a few times. The chain joins TRBV29-1 to TRBJ1-1; D remains unclear. This CDR3 is built from 12 residues. Germline CDR1 is SQVTM and CDR2 is ANQGSEA. The V gene lost 4 bases and the J gene lost 0 bases, with 6 bases spanning the gap. The CDR3 coding sequence is TGCAGCGTTGGACGGATGAACACTGAAGCTTTCTTT. It specifies CSVGRMNTEAFF.

This clonotype appeared a few times. The V call is TRBV28, the J call TRBJ1-2; D unclear. Germline CDR1 MDHEN, CDR2 SYDVKM. This CDR3 is 12 amino acids long. Trimming removed 6 bases from V and 8 bases from J, with 13 bases in between. DNA of the CDR3: TGTGCCAGCAGCTCCCTTCTGCGGGGCTACACCTTC. Encoded protein: CASSSLLRGYTF.

This clonotype was recorded at least ten times. This chain uses TRBV27 with TRBJ2-5; D gene ambiguous. V was trimmed by 8 bases and J by 5 bases, leaving 6 bases between them. The CDR3 spans 10 residues. Germline-derived CDR1 and CDR2 are MNHEY and SMNVEV (reference sequence). The CDR3 loop reads CASGRETQYF. CDR3 nucleotide sequence: TGTGCCAGCGGGCGGGAGACCCAGTACTTC.

V is TRBV20-1 and J is TRBJ2-1; D gene uncertain. Germline CDR1 DFQATT, CDR2 SNEGSKA (reference sequence). V was shortened by 3 bases and J by 0 bases, with 12 bases between the two germline ends. The CDR3 consists of 15 residues. The CDR3 loop is CSARSVVGSYNEQFF. DNA of the CDR3: TGCAGTGCTAGGTCAGTGGTCGGCTCCTACAATGAGCAGTTCTTC.

The sample holds a few counts of this clonotype. The chain joins TRBV4-2 to TRBJ1-2; 7 bases align to TRBD1. Germline V lookup: CDR1 LGHNA, CDR2 YNFKEQ. Trimming at V came to 3 bases and at J to 0 bases, leaving 1 base not matched to a gene. CDR3 length: 14 amino acids. The CDR3 DNA sequence: TGTGCCAGCAGCCAGCAGGGGGCTAACTATGGCTACACCTTC. Translating gives CASSQQGANYGYTF.

This clonotype was seen repeatedly, ten times or more. The V and J genes are TRBV27 and TRBJ2-5; D perhaps matches TRBD1 (5 bases). Germline CDR1 is MNHEY and CDR2 is SMNVEV (reference sequence). The CDR3 has 13 amino acids. Deletions cut 3 bases from V and 2 bases from J, with 7 bases between. CDR3 sequence: CASSFQGQETQYF. CDR3 nucleotides: TGTGCCAGCAGTTTTCAGGGTCAAGAGACCCAGTACTTC.

The chain employs TRBV7-2 and TRBJ2-2; D unresolved. The CDR3 is 13 amino acids. Trimming removed 5 bases at V and 4 bases at J, with 8 bases between. Germline V gives CDR1 SGHTA, CDR2 FQGNSA. The CDR3 sequence: CASSPSPTGELFF. The DNA for the CDR3 is TGTGCCAGCAGCCCGTCGCCCACCGGGGAGCTGTTTTTT.

This chain connects TRBV5-5 to TRBJ2-1, with TRBD2 matching over 11 bases. In germline, CDR1 is SGHKS, CDR2 YYEKEE (reference sequence). The CDR3 loop spans 18 amino acids. V lost 4 bases and J lost 4; bases outside the gene matches: 13. This CDR3 is CASSRVYLAGGIYNEQFF. The CDR3 coding sequence is TGTGCCAGCAGCCGCGTTTATCTAGCGGGGGGCATTTACAATGAGCAGTTCTTC.

This clonotype came up a few times. The J gene is TRBJ2-6, the V gene TRBV18; D is ambiguous. The germline gives CDR1 KGHSH, CDR2 LQKENI. The V gene lost 3 bases and the J gene lost 0 bases, with 12 bases spanning the gap. This CDR3 region has 17 residues. The CDR3 DNA reads as TGTGCCAGCTCACCCTCGGGCAGAGTCTCTGGGGCCAACGTCCTGACTTTC. It translates to CASSPSGRVSGANVLTF.

This clonotype was seen more than once but under ten times. V usage is TRBV27 and J usage is TRBJ2-7, with a possible D match to TRBD1 (8 bases). Per the germline V gene, CDR1 is MNHEY and CDR2 is SMNVEV (reference sequence). The ends were cut back, 8 bases at V and 4 bases at J, with 27 bases in the middle. This CDR3 is built from 17 residues. CDR3 DNA sequence: TGTGCCAGCCGGGACAGGATCTATAGCGGGCCTGTGTACGAGCAGTACTTC. Translated, it gives CASRDRIYSGPVYEQYF.

The chain carries TRBV12-3 or TRBV12-4 and TRBJ2-1; D possibly uses TRBD1 or TRBD2 (5 bases each). The CDR3 spans 15 residues. Trimming shortened V by 5 bases and J by 0 bases, and 11 bases separated the two germline ends. CDR3 coding DNA: TGTGCCAGCAGTATCGAGGGGAGCTCCTACAATGAGCAGTTCTTC. It is translated as CASSIEGSSYNEQFF.

This clonotype was picked up many times. V and J are TRBV7-9 and TRBJ2-7; D possibly corresponds to TRBD1 (5 bases). Germline V lookup: CDR1 SEHNR, CDR2 FQNEAQ (reference sequence). The CDR3 consists of 14 residues. Trimming shortened V by 4 bases and J by 0 bases, and 10 bases separated the two germline ends. As DNA, the CDR3 is TGTGCCAGCAGCTCCACAGGTAGCTCCTACGAGCAGTACTTC. Its protein product is CASSSTGSSYEQYF.

This clonotype was counted a few times. A read error may produce the germline difference seen at one junction end. The rearrangement links TRBV27 to TRBJ1-1, with 8 bases matching TRBD1. The CDR3 contains 13 residues. Looked up from germline, CDR1 is MNHEY and CDR2 is SMNVEV (reference sequence). CDR3 sequence reads: CASSYRGSALSIF. In DNA form, the CDR3 reads TGTGCCAGCAGTTACAGGGGGTCGGCCCTTTCCATATTT.

In this sample, this clonotype turned up a few times. The V call is TRBV29-1, the J call TRBJ2-3; 7 bases are a match to TRBD2. Germline V gene sequence: CDR1 SQVTM, CDR2 ANQGSEA. The CDR3 totals 12 residues. V dropped 7 bases and J dropped 6; count of bases not matched to a gene: 7. CDR3 protein: CSDHPGGDTQYF. As DNA, the CDR3 is TGCAGCGACCACCCCGGGGGGGATACGCAGTATTTT.

This chain joins TRBV7-2 and TRBJ2-1; TRBD2 matches 8 bases. Trimming at V came to 0 bases and at J to 4 bases, leaving 8 bases not matched to a gene. The CDR3 spans 17 residues. Germline loops: CDR1 SGHTA, CDR2 FQGNSA. CDR3 sequence: CASSLASTSGQYNEQFF. As DNA, the CDR3 is TGTGCCAGCAGCTTAGCAAGTACTAGCGGACAGTACAATGAGCAGTTCTTC.

This clonotype was recorded a few times. The chain has TRBV12-3 or TRBV12-4 and TRBJ2-7, with a tentative D call TRBD1 (5 bases). The CDR3 has 13 amino acids. V gave up 5 bases and J gave up 4 bases, with 12 bases separating them. CDR3 region: CASSPRGWYEQYF. DNA for the CDR3: TGTGCCAGCAGTCCTAGGGGTTGGTACGAGCAGTACTTC.

This clonotype showed up many times. This chain connects TRBV24-1 to TRBJ2-1; D not certain. Trimming removed 2 bases from V and 10 bases from J, with 20 bases in between. In germline, CDR1 is KGHDR, CDR2 SFDVKD. The CDR3 consists of 16 residues. This CDR3 is CATSDSRAAGMVEQFF. The CDR3 coding sequence is TGTGCCACCAGTGATTCCCGGGCGGCCGGAATGGTCGAGCAGTTCTTC.

This clonotype has a count of ten or more. The chain has TRBV27 and TRBJ1-1, with TRBD1 matching 7 bases. V lost 8 bases, J lost 2 bases, and 8 bases stayed unmatched. The CDR3 totals 14 residues. CDR1 is MNHEY and CDR2 is SMNVEV in the germline V gene (reference sequence). DNA for the CDR3: TGTGCCAGCGGCCGCCGGGACAGCAACACTGAAGCTTTCTTT. Its protein product is CASGRRDSNTEAFF.

This clonotype occurred a few times. J is TRBJ1-2 and V is TRBV2, with no clear D. CDR3 length: 11 residues. CDR1 and CDR2 (germline): SNHLY, FYNNEI. V gave up 1 base and J gave up 9 bases, with 6 bases separating them. CDR3 DNA sequence: TGTGCCAGCAGTGAAGGGGCTAGCTACACCTTC. This encodes CASSEGASYTF.

This clonotype has a single count. The chain is built from TRBV5-4 and TRBJ2-7; 9 positions match TRBD1. The V and J ends lost 5 bases and 1 base, in that order; junction bases with no gene match: 4. The CDR3 runs 14 residues. The V gene's germline CDR1 is SGHNT and CDR2 YYREEE (reference sequence). CDR3 coding DNA: TGTGCCAGCAGATCGGACAGGGGATCCTACGAGCAGTACTTC. Protein product: CASRSDRGSYEQYF.

This chain joins TRBV20-1 and TRBJ2-1; D is unresolved. CDR3 length: 14 residues. V dropped 6 bases and J dropped 0 bases, with 12 bases sitting between them. Germline CDR1 DFQATT, CDR2 SNEGSKA (reference sequence). The CDR3 protein is CSASPLSSYNEQFF. The DNA of the CDR3 is TGCAGTGCCAGTCCCCTGAGCTCCTACAATGAGCAGTTCTTC.

The rearrangement links TRBV12-3 or TRBV12-4 to TRBJ1-2, with a tentative D call TRBD1 (5 bases). The CDR3 contains 15 residues. V was clipped by 6 bases and J by 0 bases, with 14 bases between them. The CDR3 reads CASRIGTVANYGYTF. The DNA for the CDR3 is TGTGCCAGCAGAATAGGGACCGTCGCTAACTATGGCTACACCTTC.

This clonotype was found a few times. V is TRBV6-2 or TRBV6-3 and J is TRBJ2-6; 11 bases are a match to TRBD1. V shed 6 bases, J shed 1 base, and the junction held 2 bases outside the gene matches. This CDR3 has 16 residues. Germline loops: CDR1 MNHEY, CDR2 SVGEGT. CDR3 bases: TGTGCCAGCAGGGGGACAGGGGGTTCTGGGGCCAACGTCCTGACTTTC. It codes for CASRGTGGSGANVLTF.

This clonotype appeared a few times. V usage is TRBV7-6 and J usage is TRBJ2-5, with TRBD2 identical over 7 bases. This CDR3 is 17 amino acids long. With 4 bases clipped from V and 1 base from J, the junction kept 12 bases outside the gene matches. Per the germline V gene, CDR1 is SGHVS and CDR2 is FNYEAQ. The CDR3 reads CASSYLKTTSVQETQYF. In DNA form, the CDR3 reads TGTGCCAGCAGCTATTTAAAAACTACTAGCGTCCAAGAGACCCAGTACTTC.

The rearrangement links TRBV12-3 or TRBV12-4 to TRBJ1-1, with D possibly TRBD1 on 5 matching bases. V lost 3 bases, J lost 2 bases, and 16 bases lay in between. The length of the CDR3 is 16 residues. For the CDR3, the DNA is TGTGCCAGCAGTTTCGCAGTCAGGGAGGGAAACACTGAAGCTTTCTTT. Amino acid sequence: CASSFAVREGNTEAFF.

This clonotype has more than one count but fewer than ten. This chain links TRBV20-1 with TRBJ2-1; 9 nucleotides match TRBD1. The germline CDR1 and CDR2 sequences are DFQATT and SNEGSKA (reference sequence). The CDR3 sequence is 14 residues long. Trimming removed 6 bases from V and 5 bases from J; junction bases left unmatched: 8. The CDR3: CSANRDRVDNEQFF. The CDR3 DNA reads TGCAGTGCGAACCGGGACAGGGTGGACAATGAGCAGTTCTTC.

The chain has TRBV12-5 and TRBJ2-3; D unresolved. Per germline, CDR1 LGHNT and CDR2 FRNRAP. The CDR3 extends over 15 amino acids. With 1 base removed from V and 4 bases from J, the gap between germline ends came to 12 bases. The CDR3 DNA sequence: TGTGCTAGTGGTTTGGGTCTAACTGAAGCAGATACGCAGTATTTT. The encoded protein is CASGLGLTEADTQYF.

This clonotype was picked up a small number of times. The chain is built from TRBV7-9 and TRBJ2-1; 7 positions match TRBD2. The trim removed 5 bases at V and 5 bases at J, leaving 12 bases unmatched. Germline lookup yields CDR1 SEHNR and CDR2 FQNEAQ (reference sequence). This CDR3 contains 16 residues. The CDR3 coding sequence is TGTGCCAGCAGCCCCAAGCGGGGCTCAAGGGACAATGAGCAGTTCTTC. It specifies CASSPKRGSRDNEQFF.

In DNA form, the CDR3 reads TGTGCCAGCAGCATGGAGGGGAGGGATGGCTACACCTTC. Translated, it gives CASSMEGRDGYTF. The rearrangement joins TRBV7-9 to TRBJ1-2; TRBD1 is a possible D gene (5 bases). Germline values: CDR1 SEHNR, CDR2 FQNEAQ (reference sequence). This CDR3 is 13 amino acids long. The V end was cut by 5 bases, the J end by 6 bases, with 13 bases between. The full variable domain, completed using reference TRBV7-9 and TRBJ1-2, is DTGVSQNPRHKITKRGQNVTFRCDPISEHNRLYWYRQTLGQGPEFLTYFQNEAQLEKSRLLSDRFSAERPKGSFSTLEIQRTEQGDSAMYLCASSMEGRDGYTFGSGTRLTVV.